This T cell receptor (beta chain) came from a study of control samples from healthy donors and cancer patients. Repertoires were generated with immunoSEQ multiplex PCR, while TCRdb's copy carries only in-frame clones and drops some. This sample carries 96,000 or so clones, about 92% of them seen once, and the ten largest clones take over 8%. The germline V gene has CDR1 SGHRS and CDR2 YFSETQ. The CDR3 runs to 15 residues. The trim removed 3 bases at V and 7 bases at J, leaving 6 bases unmatched. The chain recombines TRBV5-1 with TRBJ2-2; 10 bases fit TRBD2. Sequences were obtained from blood. The TCR originated in a man younger than 35 in good health. This CDR3 reads CASSSVGTSVGELFF. The CDR3 bases are TGCGCCAGCAGCTCGGTCGGGACTAGCGTCGGGGAGCTGTTTTTT. The full variable domain, in which reference TRBV5-1 and TRBJ2-2 provide the parts outside the CDR3, is KAGVTQTPRYLIKTRGQQVTLSCSPISGHRSVSWYQQTPGQGLQFLFEYFSETQRNKGNFPGRFSGRQFSNSRSEMNVSTLELGDSALYLCASSSVGTSVGELFFGEGSRLTVL.